These T cell receptor beta chains were read from a single sample in a study of regulatory T cells in long-lasting Graves disease. TCRdb re-called the multiplex PCR reads with MiXCR, one entry per CDR3 protein. The repertoire holds about 220,000 distinct CDR3 sequences, with less than 20% as singletons. Separately, the same data were catalogued under a study of T cells in Graves' hyperthyroidism and ophthalmopathy.

The sequencing here drew on peripheral blood mononuclear cells (PBMCs), taken at new diagnosis, from a patient treated with antithyroid drugs. All receptors come from a woman in her twenties or thirties with Graves disease. Both conserved end residues are trimmed from each CDR3. The order of the fields is V gene, CDR3 protein.

v_gene: TRBV6-1; CDR3aa: ATDRGLQREEQY
v_gene: TRBV2; CDR3aa: ASSEETQAHYGYT
v_gene: TRBV19; CDR3aa: ASNFPGPRGGYT
v_gene: TRBV10-1; CDR3aa: ASTRGTEAF
v_gene: TRBV7-3; CDR3aa: ASSLLAGGGEQF
v_gene: TRBV7-9; CDR3aa: ASSLNLGETQY
v_gene: TRBV18; CDR3aa: ASSPPGGASTGELF
v_gene: TRBV7-8; CDR3aa: ASSLRDRGHEQY
v_gene: TRBV19; CDR3aa: ASTVTGVDEKLF
v_gene: TRBV4-1; CDR3aa: ASSQDQGRGEKLF
v_gene: TRBV12-3/TRBV12-4; CDR3aa: ASSLKGNTEAF
v_gene: TRBV6-1; CDR3aa: ASSGTAKNIQY
v_gene: TRBV5-1; CDR3aa: ASSPRAGQINEQY
v_gene: TRBV6-1; CDR3aa: ASSGSTEGNEQF
v_gene: TRBV2; CDR3aa: ASTIAGEQF
v_gene: TRBV28; CDR3aa: ASSSQGPPHEQY
v_gene: TRBV19; CDR3aa: ASSRTSGGMNTGELF
v_gene: TRBV5-4; CDR3aa: ASSLPLPGQGLDTQY
v_gene: TRBV12-3/TRBV12-4; CDR3aa: ASISFLNTIY
v_gene: TRBV7-9; CDR3aa: ASSLHPGTRNEKLF
v_gene: TRBV10-2; CDR3aa: ASSESTAGGITDTQY
v_gene: TRBV15; CDR3aa: ATSRPGKVTGELF
v_gene: TRBV6-1; CDR3aa: ASSGRTGSNQPQH
v_gene: TRBV6-2/TRBV6-3; CDR3aa: ASSRSSYEQY
v_gene: TRBV20-1; CDR3aa: SARRLRSPNEKLF
v_gene: TRBV11-2; CDR3aa: ASSLAGLGHYEQY
v_gene: TRBV19; CDR3aa: ASSIVGATEAF
v_gene: TRBV7-2; CDR3aa: ASSSYRPDTGELF
v_gene: TRBV19; CDR3aa: ASRNVGGDNEQF
v_gene: TRBV6-1; CDR3aa: ASSALGGYEQY
v_gene: TRBV7-8; CDR3aa: ASSVIPLASSGGRETQY
v_gene: TRBV6-2/TRBV6-3; CDR3aa: ASSYSTGNQPQH
v_gene: TRBV5-6; CDR3aa: ASSFGSHYGYT
v_gene: TRBV9; CDR3aa: ASSVGIIGNQPQH
v_gene: TRBV19; CDR3aa: ASSIRTRLGGEKLF
v_gene: TRBV20-1; CDR3aa: SARDLTSGEKLF
v_gene: TRBV28; CDR3aa: ASSPGTGRDYGYT
v_gene: TRBV25-1; CDR3aa: ASNRGMSEAF
v_gene: TRBV12-3/TRBV12-4; CDR3aa: ASSFGRRGGQY
v_gene: TRBV2; CDR3aa: ASSRTGFSDTQY
v_gene: TRBV10-2; CDR3aa: ASMASGRGTGELF
v_gene: TRBV28; CDR3aa: ASSPRQTGNTIY
v_gene: TRBV20-1; CDR3aa: SARRGGSSYNEQF
v_gene: TRBV20-1; CDR3aa: SATSFRRGGADKNIQY
v_gene: TRBV2; CDR3aa: ASRGTGFDSPLH
v_gene: TRBV7-3; CDR3aa: ASIRTQIRTGYNTGELF
v_gene: TRBV28; CDR3aa: ASGLDGTIHQPQH
v_gene: TRBV28; CDR3aa: ASGLLAGANEQL
v_gene: TRBV2; CDR3aa: ASSEIYTEAF
v_gene: TRBV5-6; CDR3aa: ASSPGTGSPDTQY